This TCR beta chain was obtained from a study of blood T cell repertoires in COVID-19. On the study more broadly: Samples taken during acute and convalescent COVID-19 were collected in the United States, Italy and Spain. From T cells, B-cell-depleted T cells, or PBMCs came the material, which was cDNA or gDNA.

Germline CDR1 MNHNS, CDR2 SASEGT. With 2 bases removed from V and 0 bases from J, the gap between germline ends came to 8 bases. The length of the CDR3 is 15 residues. This clone has a handful of counts. Other DNA sequences from this sample encode an identical CDR3 as well. In the authors' methods: Estimation of nucleated cell counts relied on the amplification of reference gene primers. Data came from immunoSEQ multiplex PCR; TCRdb stores just in-frame clones and leaves some out. V, J and clone size are taken as reported in that table, and D and trimming were inferred from the DNA itself. Of 95,000 to 120,000 clones listed, over 75% are singletons.

The clonotype was recovered from a human donor in a cohort sampled during active COVID-19. The specimen sequenced was peripheral blood. The chain has TRBV6-1 and TRBJ1-5, with TRBD1 as a possible D gene (5 bases). CDR3 DNA: TGTGCCAGCAGTGAACCAGGGATTAGCAATCAGCCCCAGCATTTT. Protein product: CASSEPGISNQPQHF.